The next 30 T cell receptor beta chains were all read from a single sample in a study of blood T cell repertoires in COVID-19. Measured with immunoSEQ multiplex PCR; TCRdb has only the in-frame clones, and not every one. The sample holds 150,000 to 200,000 clones, less than 90% seen once. Source material: PBMCs or T cells enriched from blood (not recorded which). All receptors come from a woman aged 45-59 years who had recovered from COVID-19.

This clone appeared a single time. V usage is TRBV5-6 and J usage is TRBJ1-1, with D possibly TRBD1 on 6 matching bases. Per germline, CDR1 SGHDT and CDR2 YYEEEE. V lost 5 bases to trimming and J lost 1 base, with 12 bases between them. The CDR3 is made up of 14 amino acids. The CDR3 region is CASSRLGANTEAFF. The CDR3 DNA is TGTGCCAGCAGTCGATTGGGGGCGAACACTGAAGCTTTCTTT.

V is TRBV5-4 and J is TRBJ2-4, with 9 bases identical to TRBD1. The CDR3 has 15 residues. Germline V gene sequence: CDR1 SGHNT, CDR2 YYREEE (reference sequence). The V segment lost 4 bases and the J segment 9 bases; nucleotides outside the gene matches: 11. The CDR3 DNA follows: TGTGCCAGCAGCGCCCCGGGACAGGGCCACACCATTCAGTACTTC. Protein sequence: CASSAPGQGHTIQYF.

This chain joins TRBV29-1 and TRBJ1-1, with D hard to call. The CDR3 totals 13 residues. V was trimmed by 5 bases and J by 5 bases, leaving 15 bases between them. Germline V gene sequence: CDR1 SQVTM, CDR2 ANQGSEA. In nucleotides, the CDR3 is TGCAGCGTTCAGAGAGGGAGGCGGACTGAAGCTTTCTTT. As protein: CSVQRGRRTEAFF.

This clone was counted once. The chain joins TRBV5-1 to TRBJ1-1; 7 bases fit TRBD1. Losses at the gene ends were 4 bases for V and 4 bases for J; bases not matched to a gene: 10. This CDR3 contains 15 residues. Germline values: CDR1 SGHRS, CDR2 YFSETQ. CDR3 amino acids: CASSIRTGVLTEAFF. DNA for the CDR3: TGCGCCAGCAGCATCCGGACAGGAGTCCTCACTGAAGCTTTCTTT.

The rearrangement joins TRBV7-2 to TRBJ1-4, with D hard to call. V dropped 1 base and J dropped 8 bases, with 8 bases sitting between them. Germline V gene sequence: CDR1 SGHTA, CDR2 FQGNSA. The CDR3 contains 13 residues. CDR3 DNA: TGTGCCAGCAGCTTAGTTTCCGGGGAAAAACTGTTTTTT. Residues: CASSLVSGEKLFF.

V is TRBV12-3 or TRBV12-4 and J is TRBJ1-2; D remains ambiguous. The CDR3 is 8 residues long. Deletions cut 8 bases from V and 12 bases from J, with 7 bases between. This chain's CDR3 is CASSPDTF. CDR3 in DNA: TGTGCCAGCTCACCGGACACCTTC.

The CDR3 region is CASSLGQGNGYGYTF. The CDR3 nucleotides read TGTGCCAGCTCACTAGGACAGGGAAACGGCTATGGCTACACCTTC. The chain employs TRBV18 and TRBJ1-2; 8 nucleotides align to TRBD1. The ends lost 4 bases at V and 4 bases at J; junction bases unmatched: 8. CDR1 and CDR2 from the germline V gene are KGHSH and LQKENI. The CDR3 runs to 15 residues.

This clone was counted a single time. The V gene is TRBV19, the J gene TRBJ2-7; 7 bases are a match to TRBD1. This CDR3 comprises 14 residues. The V gene's germline CDR1 is LNHDA and CDR2 SQIVND (reference sequence). The V gene end was trimmed by 6 bases and the J gene end by 5 bases; junction bases not matched to a gene: 10. DNA for the CDR3: TGTGCCAGTAGGTTCGATGACAGGGCGGACGAGCAGTACGTC. Its translation: CASRFDDRADEQYV.

The rearrangement uses TRBV28 and TRBJ1-6; unclear D gene. The CDR3 contains 15 residues. The V gene's germline CDR1 is MDHEN and CDR2 SYDVKM. The ends were cut back, 1 base at V and 1 base at J, with 5 bases in the middle. In DNA, the CDR3 is TGTGCCAGCAGTTTATTAGTTTCCTATAATTCACCCCTCCACTTT. Translating it yields CASSLLVSYNSPLHF.

The rearrangement joins TRBV7-2 to TRBJ1-2; 9 positions agree with TRBD1. In germline, CDR1 is SGHTA, CDR2 FQGNSA. V lost 5 bases, J lost 7 bases, and 11 bases stayed unmatched. This CDR3 is 15 amino acids long. CDR3 amino acids: CASSESYRGQGGYTF. CDR3 nucleotides: TGTGCCAGCAGCGAAAGCTACAGGGGGCAGGGTGGCTACACCTTC.

This clone was counted once. The CDR3 region is CASSDRDRAFLNTEAFF. The CDR3 DNA reads TGTGCCAGCAGCGACCGGGACAGGGCTTTTTTGAACACTGAAGCTTTCTTT. This rearrangement joins TRBV7-8 to TRBJ1-1; 9 bases align to TRBD1. Looked up from germline, CDR1 is SGHVS and CDR2 is FQNEAQ. The CDR3 has 17 residues. V lost 5 bases to trimming and J lost 0 bases; unmatched junction nucleotides: 10.

The rearrangement links TRBV6-5 to TRBJ2-7, with a weak D call TRBD1 (5 bases). The CDR3 totals 12 residues. Germline V gives CDR1 MNHEY, CDR2 SVGAGI. Trimming removed 8 bases at V and 6 bases at J, with 14 bases between. This chain's CDR3 is CASQGRTAEQYV. CDR3 DNA sequence: TGTGCCAGCCAGGGCAGGACGGCCGAGCAGTACGTC.

The chain employs TRBV7-7 and TRBJ2-1; weak D call: TRBD2 (6 bases). V lost 4 bases, J lost 8 bases, and 18 bases lay in between. The CDR3 runs to 15 residues. CDR1 SSHAT and CDR2 FNYEAQ come from the germline V gene (reference sequence). This CDR3 reads CASSSGTGRSDEQFF. CDR3 DNA: TGTGCCAGCAGCTCTGGGACCGGGAGATCGGATGAGCAGTTCTTC. Full variable domain (missing parts from reference TRBV7-7 and TRBJ2-1): GAGVSQSPRYKVTKRGQDVTLRCDPISSHATLYWYQQALGQGPEFLTYFNYEAQPDKSGLPSDRFSAERPEGSISTLTIQRTEQRDSAMYRCASSSGTGRSDEQFFGPGTRLTVL.

The gene calls are TRBV7-3 and TRBJ2-2; TRBD2 is a possible D gene (7 bases). CDR1 is SGHTA, CDR2 FQGTGA, per germline. This CDR3 is built from 13 residues. V lost 1 base and J lost 12, with 12 bases in between. The CDR3 loop is CASSLISGGQLFF. The DNA of the CDR3 is TGTGCCAGCAGCTTAATCTCGGGGGGCCAGCTGTTTTTT. The whole variable domain, filled in from reference TRBV7-3 and TRBJ2-2, reads GAGVSQTPSNKVTEKGKYVELRCDPISGHTALYWYRQSLGQGPEFLIYFQGTGAADDSGLPNDRFFAVRPEGSVSTLKIQRTERGDSAVYLCASSLISGGQLFFGEGSRLTVL.

The chain recombines TRBV6-2 or TRBV6-3 with TRBJ2-1, with 7 bases matching TRBD2. J gave up 4 bases and V 4 bases, and 7 bases lay outside the gene matches. Germline CDR1 and CDR2: MNHEY and SVGEGT. The CDR3 spans 15 residues. The CDR3 sequence: CASSLTGGPYNEQFF. CDR3 nucleotide sequence: TGTGCCAGCAGTTTAACGGGAGGCCCATACAATGAGCAGTTCTTC.

V usage is TRBV19 and J usage is TRBJ2-1, with 9 bases identical to TRBD2. Germline V gene sequence: CDR1 LNHDA, CDR2 SQIVND (reference sequence). CDR3 size: 13 residues. With V trimmed by 7 bases and J by 4 bases, 2 bases remained unmatched. The DNA for the CDR3 is TGTGCCAGTATAGGACTAGCGTACAATGAGCAGTTCTTC. Translated, it gives CASIGLAYNEQFF.

The CDR3 loop reads CAISQDRVDTEAFF. CDR3 in DNA: TGTGCCATCAGCCAAGACAGGGTTGACACTGAAGCTTTCTTT. The chain links TRBV10-3 to TRBJ1-1; 7 bases match TRBD1. V gave up 6 bases and J gave up 3 bases; unmatched junction bases: 7. CDR1 and CDR2 from the germline V gene are ENHRY and SYGVKD. This CDR3 has 14 residues.

This rearrangement joins TRBV9 to TRBJ2-7; TRBD1 might be the D (6 bases). CDR1 SGDLS and CDR2 YYNGEE come from the germline V gene. This CDR3 region has 16 residues. V was cut by 3 bases and J by 0 bases, with 16 bases left in between. In nucleotides, the CDR3 is TGTGCCAGCAGCGATTTACAGGGAGACCCCTCCTACGAGCAGTACGTC. Protein sequence: CASSDLQGDPSYEQYV.

This chain joins TRBV14 and TRBJ1-1; TRBD1 might be the D (5 bases). V shed 1 base and J shed 1 base, with 16 bases lying between them. The CDR3 runs 17 residues. CDR1 SGHDN and CDR2 FVKESK come from the germline V gene. CDR3 loop: CASSQVLGTGPNTEAFF. Written as DNA, the CDR3 is TGTGCCAGCAGCCAAGTATTGGGAACAGGCCCGAACACTGAAGCTTTCTTT.

The chain employs TRBV6-5 and TRBJ2-3; D not certain. The germline V gene encodes CDR1 MNHEY and CDR2 SVGAGI. Trimming removed 7 bases at V and 2 bases at J, with 13 bases between. This CDR3 region has 14 residues. The CDR3 DNA sequence: TGTGCCAGCATAGGCGGAGTGCACACAGATACGCAGTATTTT. Translation gives CASIGGVHTDTQYF.

For the CDR3, the DNA is TGCGCCAGCAGCCCCGGACAGCTTCAAGAGACCCAGTACTTC. Protein: CASSPGQLQETQYF. The chain combines TRBV5-1 with TRBJ2-5; D may be TRBD1 (6 bases). This CDR3 region has 14 residues. Germline CDR1 and CDR2: SGHRS and YFSETQ. V was pared by 4 bases and J by 2 bases, with 12 bases between.

This clone was seen a handful of times. J is TRBJ2-2 and V is TRBV7-7; TRBD2 might be the D (5 bases). The germline V gene has CDR1 SSHAT and CDR2 FNYEAQ (reference sequence). The CDR3 has 14 residues. V was clipped by 2 bases and J by 2 bases, with 6 bases between them. In DNA, the CDR3 is TGTGCCAGCAGCTTACGGGGTAACACCGGGGAGCTGTTTTTT. This codes for CASSLRGNTGELFF. Drawing the rest from reference TRBV7-7 and TRBJ2-2, the complete variable domain is GAGVSQSPRYKVTKRGQDVTLRCDPISSHATLYWYQQALGQGPEFLTYFNYEAQPDKSGLPSDRFSAERPEGSISTLTIQRTEQRDSAMYRCASSLRGNTGELFFGEGSRLTVL.

J is TRBJ2-3 and V is TRBV27; tentatively, D is TRBD1 (6 bases). The CDR3 contains 13 residues. Between the trimmed V and J ends, which lost 1 base and 9 bases, there was a span of 11 bases. The V gene's germline CDR1 is MNHEY and CDR2 SMNVEV (reference sequence). The CDR3 reads CASSLLGGATQYF. The CDR3 bases are TGTGCCAGCAGTTTATTAGGGGGAGCGACGCAGTATTTT.

V gene TRBV12-3 or TRBV12-4 combines with J gene TRBJ1-2; TRBD1 agrees at 7 bases. This CDR3 is built from 12 residues. The V gene end was trimmed by 10 bases and the J gene end by 8 bases; junction bases not matched to a gene: 10. Here the CDR3 reads CATRGGLEGYTF. The CDR3 bases are TGTGCCACCAGGGGGGGGCTCGAGGGCTACACCTTC.

This sequence joins TRBV7-2 and TRBJ1-5; TRBD1 matches at 9 bases. CDR1 is SGHTA and CDR2 is FQGNSA in the germline V gene. With 6 bases clipped from V and 6 bases from J, the junction kept 9 bases outside the gene matches. CDR3 length: 15 amino acids. The CDR3 here is CASRKGQGGSQPQHF. DNA for the CDR3: TGTGCCAGCAGAAAGGGACAGGGCGGTTCTCAGCCCCAGCATTTT.

The chain carries TRBV14 and TRBJ2-7; D gene uncertain. V shed 5 bases and J shed 0 bases, with 14 bases lying between them. Germline CDR1 and CDR2: SGHDN and FVKESK. The CDR3 loop spans 15 amino acids. This CDR3 is CASSKSPFSSYEQYV. The CDR3 DNA reads as TGTGCCAGCAGCAAATCCCCTTTTAGCTCCTACGAGCAGTACGTC.

To note about this clone: Germline and junction disagree at one end, which may indicate a read error. The rearrangement joins TRBV5-6 to TRBJ2-3, with D possibly matching TRBD1 (5 bases). The CDR3 is made up of 13 amino acids. Germline V gene sequence: CDR1 SGHDT, CDR2 YYEEEE. CDR3 bases: TGTGCCAGCACCTTGGCAGGGATGGATACGCAGTATTTT. The encoded protein is CASTLAGMDTQYF. Together with reference TRBV5-6 and TRBJ2-3, the CDR3 gives the full variable domain: DAGVTQSPTHLIKTRGQQVTLRCSPKSGHDTVSWYQQALGQGPQFIFQYYEEEERQRGNFPDRFSGHQFPNYSSELNVNALLLGDSALYLCASTLAGMDTQYFGPGTRLTVL.

The chain couples TRBV3-1 (or the pseudogene TRBV3-2) to TRBJ1-5; 8 positions agree with TRBD1. Germline-derived CDR1 and CDR2 are LGHDT and YNNKEL (reference sequence). Trimming removed 4 bases from V and 5 bases from J; junction bases left unmatched: 7. The CDR3 runs to 15 residues. CDR3: CASSPQGVLDQPQHF. DNA of the CDR3: TGTGCCAGCAGCCCACAGGGGGTTTTGGATCAGCCCCAGCATTTT.

This clone has only one observation. The chain recombines TRBV4-1 with TRBJ1-1, with 8 bases fitting TRBD1. Germline lookup yields CDR1 MGHRA and CDR2 YSYEKL. The CDR3 sequence is 16 residues long. V gave up 4 bases and J gave up 5 bases; unmatched junction bases: 12. The CDR3 DNA sequence: TGCGCCAGCAGCCTACTATCAGGGGGCGCGGGGACTGAAGCTTTCTTT. This gives the protein CASSLLSGGAGTEAFF.

The rearrangement joins TRBV19 to TRBJ2-3; 9 bases match TRBD1. The CDR3 runs 14 residues. With V trimmed by 6 bases and J by 6 bases, 7 bases remained unmatched. CDR1 and CDR2 from the germline V gene are LNHDA and SQIVND (reference sequence). This chain's CDR3 is CASRHGQGRDTQYF. DNA for the CDR3: TGTGCCAGTAGGCACGGACAGGGGCGGGATACGCAGTATTTT.